One sample yielded the 21 T cell receptor beta chains listed below, sequenced in a study of blood T cell repertoires in COVID-19. Assay used: immunoSEQ multiplex PCR; TCRdb lists only in-frame clones, some missing. The profile covers 190,000 or so clones, with approximately 90% appearing a single time and about 9.4% taken by the ten largest. The sequenced sample was PBMCs or T cells enriched from blood (not recorded which). All receptors come from a young man with acute COVID-19.

The V call is TRBV18, the J call TRBJ2-7, with 9 bases matching TRBD1. The CDR3 spans 14 residues. Germline V gene sequence: CDR1 KGHSH, CDR2 LQKENI. The V and J ends lost 3 bases and 3 bases, in that order; junction bases with no gene match: 3. CDR3 in amino acids: CASSPTGGGYEQYF. CDR3 nucleotides: TGTGCCAGCTCACCTACAGGGGGCGGCTACGAGCAGTACTTC.

This chain links TRBV11-3 with TRBJ1-5, with no clear D. V shed 8 bases and J shed 0 bases, with 14 bases lying between them. The CDR3 is made up of 15 amino acids. The germline V gene encodes CDR1 SGHNT and CDR2 YENEEA. The CDR3: CASGTTPYSNQPQHF. The CDR3 DNA sequence: TGTGCCAGCGGAACGACACCCTATAGCAATCAGCCCCAGCATTTT.

The rearrangement uses TRBV4-1 and TRBJ1-1, with 9 positions matching TRBD1. CDR3 length: 14 residues. V lost 5 bases, J lost 4 bases, and 5 bases stayed unmatched. Germline V gene lookup returns CDR1 MGHRA and CDR2 YSYEKL. Written as DNA, the CDR3 is TGCGCCAGCAGCGTACAGGGGGCTGGCACTGAAGCTTTCTTT. Translated: CASSVQGAGTEAFF.

The chain combines TRBV5-6 with TRBJ2-7, with D hard to call. This CDR3 is 18 amino acids long. Deletions cut 4 bases from V and 1 base from J, with 24 bases between. Germline-derived CDR1 and CDR2 are SGHDT and YYEEEE. CDR3 loop: CASSTFETSMGHSYEQYF. The CDR3 DNA is TGTGCCAGCAGCACCTTCGAGACTTCAATGGGTCATTCCTACGAGCAGTACTTC.

This clone was detected a few times. The chain is built from TRBV28 and TRBJ1-1; 7 positions agree with TRBD1. Germline CDR1 is MDHEN and CDR2 is SYDVKM. J lost 4 bases, V lost 8 bases, and 13 bases had no gene match. This CDR3 spans 15 amino acids. The CDR3 DNA reads as TGTGCCAGCTTTACCTACGAAAGGACAGGCACTGAAGCTTTCTTT. This translates into CASFTYERTGTEAFF.

CDR3 sequence reads: CASSPPPSGTYNEQFF. The CDR3, as DNA: TGTGCCAGCAGTCCACCCCCTAGCGGGACCTACAATGAGCAGTTCTTC. This rearrangement joins TRBV6-2 or TRBV6-3 to TRBJ2-1, with TRBD2 identical over 9 bases. Per germline, CDR1 MNHEY and CDR2 SVGEGT. The length of the CDR3 is 16 residues. V shed 5 bases and J 2 bases; nucleotides not matched to a gene: 7.

CDR3 bases: TGTGCCAGCGTCACGGACAGGCCGAATCAGCCCCAGCATTTT. Translated, it gives CASVTDRPNQPQHF. J is TRBJ1-5 and V is TRBV2; 7 positions match TRBD1. In germline, CDR1 is SNHLY, CDR2 FYNNEI. V lost 8 bases, J lost 4 bases, and 8 bases stayed unmatched. The CDR3 totals 14 residues.

The J gene is TRBJ2-7, the V gene TRBV29-1; D perhaps matches TRBD2 (5 bases). Germline values: CDR1 SQVTM, CDR2 ANQGSEA. This CDR3 comprises 14 residues. Trimming stripped 3 bases from V and 0 bases from J, with 12 bases between. As DNA, the CDR3 is TGCAGCGTTGAGGTGGAGCGGCACTCCTACGAGCAGTACTTC. This translates into CSVEVERHSYEQYF.

The V call is TRBV18, the J call TRBJ1-1; a possible D gene is TRBD1 (5 bases). This CDR3 is 16 amino acids long. V was pared by 3 bases and J by 3 bases, with 17 bases between. Looked up from germline, CDR1 is KGHSH and CDR2 is LQKENI. CDR3 residues: CASSPPGFSADTEAFF. The CDR3 region has the DNA TGTGCCAGCTCACCGCCAGGGTTTTCTGCGGACACTGAAGCTTTCTTT.

With regard to this clone: The sample contains more than one DNA sequence encoding this CDR3. The chain links TRBV28 to TRBJ1-1; D gene unclear. The germline V gene encodes CDR1 MDHEN and CDR2 SYDVKM. V lost 5 bases, J lost 5 bases, and 3 bases lay in between. The CDR3 has 10 residues. The CDR3 protein is CASSRTEAFF. The CDR3 nucleotides are TGTGCCAGCAGTCGTACTGAAGCTTTCTTT.

DNA for the CDR3: TGTGCCAGCAGTGAGGAGACAGGGGGTTGGGATGGCTACACCTTC. Protein product: CASSEETGGWDGYTF. V and J are TRBV6-1 and TRBJ1-2; 9 bases agree with TRBD1. Germline assignment: CDR1 MNHNS and CDR2 SASEGT. V lost 3 bases, J lost 6 bases, and 8 bases stayed unmatched. The CDR3 has 15 amino acids.

CDR3 region: CASSSPWTGSGIGADTQYF. DNA for the CDR3: TGTGCCAGCAGCTCCCCTTGGACAGGGTCTGGAATAGGGGCAGATACGCAGTATTTT. The chain has TRBV11-3 and TRBJ2-3, with TRBD1 matching 8 bases. CDR3 length equals 19 residues. CDR1 and CDR2 from the germline V gene are SGHNT and YENEEA. Unmatched junction bases numbered 19, after V lost 4 bases and J lost 4 bases. Drawing the rest from reference TRBV11-3 and TRBJ2-3, the complete variable domain is EAGVVQSPRYKIIEKKQPVAFWCNPISGHNTLYWYLQNLGQGPELLIRYENEEAVDDSQLPKDRFSAERLKGVDSTLKIQPAELGDSAVYLCASSSPWTGSGIGADTQYFGPGTRLTVL.

The V and J genes are TRBV30 and TRBJ2-5; D unclear. The CDR3 sequence is 10 residues long. V dropped 1 base and J dropped 14 bases, with 11 bases sitting between them. CDR1 is GTSNPN, CDR2 SVGIG, per germline (reference sequence). For the CDR3, the DNA is TGTGCCTGGAGTGAAGCGACTCTTTACTTC. Translation gives CAWSEATLYF.

This clone was detected only a few times. This chain connects TRBV25-1 to TRBJ1-3; a possible D gene is TRBD1 (5 bases). The CDR3 spans 15 residues. V dropped 2 bases and J dropped 3 bases, with 11 bases sitting between them. The germline CDR1 and CDR2 sequences are MGHDK and SYGVNS. CDR3 loop: CASSEQGHGGNTIYF. In nucleotides, the CDR3 is TGTGCCAGCAGTGAACAGGGCCACGGTGGAAACACCATATATTTT.

V gene TRBV18 combines with J gene TRBJ1-4; 7 nucleotides line up with TRBD1. The CDR3 has 15 amino acids. CDR1 and CDR2 (germline): KGHSH, LQKENI. The J segment lost 6 bases and the V segment lost 2 bases, leaving 6 bases of the junction unmatched. The DNA for the CDR3 is TGTGCCAGCTCACCAAGACAGGGTGGAGATGAAAAACTGTTTTTT. It codes for CASSPRQGGDEKLFF.

CDR3 nucleotide sequence: TGTGCCAGCAGCTCATCCCTACAGGGGGTTATAGAGACCCAGTACTTC. Amino acid sequence: CASSSSLQGVIETQYF. The V gene is TRBV7-9, the J gene TRBJ2-5; 8 bases match TRBD1. Germline assignment: CDR1 SEHNR and CDR2 FQNEAQ (reference sequence). Trimming at V came to 4 bases and at J to 4 bases, leaving 11 bases not matched to a gene. The CDR3 is made up of 16 amino acids.

A few counts support this clone. The chain recombines TRBV11-2 with TRBJ2-7, with 8 bases fitting TRBD1. This CDR3 is 15 amino acids long. Trimming took 5 bases from V and 5 from J; bases not matched to a gene: 11. The germline CDR1 and CDR2 sequences are SGHAT and FQNNGV. The CDR3: CASSPLGQGIDEQYF. DNA for the CDR3: TGTGCCAGCAGCCCGCTCGGACAGGGCATCGACGAGCAGTACTTC.

The chain joins TRBV6-5 to TRBJ2-1, with 8 bases identical to TRBD1. J was trimmed by 6 bases and V by 8 bases; bases with no gene match: 9. Looked up from germline, CDR1 is MNHEY and CDR2 is SVGAGI. The CDR3 has 14 amino acids. CDR3 DNA: TGTGCCAGCTTGGGACAGGTCGGGGGCAATGAGCAGTTCTTC. Translated, it gives CASLGQVGGNEQFF.

This rearrangement joins TRBV6-5 to TRBJ1-5; D gene unclear. Trimming took 0 bases from V and 5 from J, leaving 11 bases between them. From germline, CDR1 is MNHEY and CDR2 SVGAGI. The CDR3 loop spans 15 amino acids. CDR3 coding DNA: TGTGCCAGCAGTTACTCAATTTTGGGCGATCAGCCCCAGCATTTT. Protein sequence: CASSYSILGDQPQHF.

CDR3 protein: CASSPGRGANYEQYF. CDR3 bases: TGTGCCAGCTCACCCGGGAGAGGGGCTAATTACGAGCAGTACTTC. V usage is TRBV18 and J usage is TRBJ2-7, with a weak D call TRBD2 (6 bases). The CDR3 runs to 15 residues. Per germline, CDR1 KGHSH and CDR2 LQKENI. Trimming took off 3 bases at V and 4 bases at J, with 16 bases between the two ends.

The rearrangement uses TRBV27 and TRBJ2-7; TRBD2 agrees at 11 bases. Germline loops: CDR1 MNHEY, CDR2 SMNVEV (reference sequence). This CDR3 region has 15 residues. J gave up 3 bases and V 3 bases, and 4 bases lay outside the gene matches. The CDR3 sequence is CASSFTGTSGYEQYF. Here the CDR3 DNA reads TGTGCCAGCAGTTTTACCGGGACTAGCGGCTACGAGCAGTACTTC.